This is a list of T cell receptor beta chains from one sample in a study of identifying expanded T cells in peripheral blood. The protocol was immunoSEQ multiplex PCR, while the TCRdb copy is restricted to in-frame clones and leaves out a portion. The repertoire holds just under 65,000 clones, with approximately 87% as singletons. Source material: blood. Source of these receptors: a person aged 18 to 70 in good health. CDR3s include the opening cysteine and the closing phenylalanine or tryptophan. Each record gives: J gene, D gene, V gene, clone size, CDR3 DNA, CDR3 protein. The D gene is left open where the match is weak. Clone size is stated in some rows and not others, as once, few, many or a class when expanded.

j_gene: TRBJ1-5
d_gene: .
v_gene: TRBV30
abundance: .
CDR3nt: TGTGCCTGGAGTGCCACAGCGAGCAATCAGCCCCAGCATTTT
CDR3aa: CAWSATASNQPQHF

j_gene: TRBJ1-6
d_gene: .
v_gene: TRBV6-1
abundance: few
CDR3nt: TGTGCCAGCAGTGAAACAGGGAGGGCGACACCCCTCCACTTT
CDR3aa: CASSETGRATPLHF

j_gene: TRBJ2-7
d_gene: .
v_gene: TRBV10-3
abundance: .
CDR3nt: TGTGCCATCAGTGAGTCGGCCTACGAGCAGTACTTC
CDR3aa: CAISESAYEQYF

j_gene: TRBJ2-2
d_gene: TRBD1
v_gene: TRBV19
abundance: .
CDR3nt: TGTGCCAGTACCCAAAGGACAGGGAACACCGGGGAGCTGTTTTTT
CDR3aa: CASTQRTGNTGELFF

j_gene: TRBJ2-4
d_gene: TRBD2
v_gene: TRBV10-3
abundance: .
CDR3nt: TGTGCCATCAGTGAGTGGGGACTAGCGGGAGAGGCTTTAAGTGGCAAAAACATTCAGTACTTC
CDR3aa: CAISEWGLAGEALSGKNIQYF

j_gene: TRBJ2-7
d_gene: .
v_gene: TRBV2
abundance: .
CDR3nt: TGTGCCAGCAGTGAAGATCTGGCGACGGGCTACGAGCAGTACTTC
CDR3aa: CASSEDLATGYEQYF

j_gene: TRBJ2-5
d_gene: TRBD1
v_gene: TRBV28
abundance: .
CDR3nt: TGTGCCAGCAGTTCCCGAGGCAGGGGGCGACAAGAGACCCAGTACTTC
CDR3aa: CASSSRGRGRQETQYF

j_gene: TRBJ2-5
d_gene: TRBD1
v_gene: TRBV27
abundance: .
CDR3nt: TGTGCCAGCAGCCCGGGGACAGGGGGCTCTTCTGGGACCCAGTACTTC
CDR3aa: CASSPGTGGSSGTQYF

j_gene: TRBJ2-2
d_gene: TRBD2
v_gene: TRBV6-4
abundance: .
CDR3nt: TGTGCCAGCAGTGGGACTAGCGGGAACACCGGGGAGCTGTTTTTT
CDR3aa: CASSGTSGNTGELFF

j_gene: TRBJ1-4
d_gene: TRBD1
v_gene: TRBV28
abundance: .
CDR3nt: TGTGCCAGCAGAGCCGGGACAGCCCGAATAAAGCTGTTTTTT
CDR3aa: CASRAGTARIKLFF

j_gene: TRBJ2-1
d_gene: TRBD1
v_gene: TRBV6-4
abundance: few
CDR3nt: TGTGCCAGCAGTGACTCGTTTAGGACAGGGGACTACAATGAGCAGTTCTTC
CDR3aa: CASSDSFRTGDYNEQFF

j_gene: TRBJ2-3
d_gene: .
v_gene: TRBV6-1
abundance: once
CDR3nt: TGTGCCAGCAGTGAGGCAGGGTCAGATACGCAGTATTTT
CDR3aa: CASSEAGSDTQYF

j_gene: TRBJ2-5
d_gene: .
v_gene: TRBV10-3
abundance: .
CDR3nt: TGTGCCATCACCCATGAGCGGGCCGGGCCCGGGGAGACCCAGTACTTC
CDR3aa: CAITHERAGPGETQYF

j_gene: TRBJ2-2
d_gene: TRBD2
v_gene: TRBV5-1
abundance: .
CDR3nt: TGCGCCAGCAAGGAGGGACTAGCGAACACCGGGGAGCTGTTTTTT
CDR3aa: CASKEGLANTGELFF

j_gene: TRBJ2-1
d_gene: TRBD2
v_gene: TRBV10-1
abundance: once
CDR3nt: TGCGCCAGCAGTGGGGCCGGGGACTATTACAATGAGCAGTTCTTC
CDR3aa: CASSGAGDYYNEQFF

j_gene: TRBJ2-3
d_gene: TRBD2
v_gene: TRBV28
abundance: .
CDR3nt: TGTGCCAGCAGTTTTAGGCGGGAGTTAACAGATACGCAGTATTTT
CDR3aa: CASSFRRELTDTQYF

j_gene: TRBJ2-2
d_gene: .
v_gene: TRBV7-2
abundance: .
CDR3nt: TGTGCCAGCAGCTTAACGTGGTCTGTTGCGAACACCGGGGAGCTGTTTTTT
CDR3aa: CASSLTWSVANTGELFF

j_gene: TRBJ2-7
d_gene: .
v_gene: TRBV28
abundance: .
CDR3nt: TGTGCCAGCAGTTTTGATGGGCGCGGGATTACCTACGAGCAGTACTTC
CDR3aa: CASSFDGRGITYEQYF

j_gene: TRBJ2-1
d_gene: TRBD2
v_gene: TRBV14
abundance: .
CDR3nt: TGTGCCAGCAGCCAAAGCGGGGGAGGCTACAATGAGCAGTTCTTC
CDR3aa: CASSQSGGGYNEQFF

j_gene: TRBJ2-1
d_gene: .
v_gene: TRBV29-1
abundance: .
CDR3nt: TGCAGCGCGGATAGCGGCTCCTCCTACAATGAGCAGTTCTTC
CDR3aa: CSADSGSSYNEQFF

j_gene: TRBJ1-2
d_gene: TRBD1
v_gene: TRBV28
abundance: .
CDR3nt: TGTGCCAGCAATTCCGGGACAGGCCTAATAGTGCACACCTTC
CDR3aa: CASNSGTGLIVHTF

j_gene: TRBJ2-3
d_gene: TRBD2
v_gene: TRBV7-3
abundance: .
CDR3nt: TGTGCCAGCAGCTTAGCGGGAGGTTCAGATACGCAGTATTTT
CDR3aa: CASSLAGGSDTQYF

j_gene: TRBJ1-2
d_gene: .
v_gene: TRBV27
abundance: .
CDR3nt: TGTGCCAGCAGGGGAGCTAACTATGGCTACACCTTC
CDR3aa: CASRGANYGYTF

j_gene: TRBJ2-3
d_gene: TRBD2
v_gene: TRBV2
abundance: .
CDR3nt: TGTGCCAGCCACTCTCATAGCGGGAGGACCACAGATACGCAGTATTTT
CDR3aa: CASHSHSGRTTDTQYF

j_gene: TRBJ1-5
d_gene: TRBD1
v_gene: TRBV30
abundance: .
CDR3nt: TGTGCCTGGAGTGCAAACAGGGGACACAATCAGCCCCAGCATTTT
CDR3aa: CAWSANRGHNQPQHF

j_gene: TRBJ2-4
d_gene: .
v_gene: TRBV5-6
abundance: .
CDR3nt: TGTGCCAGCAGCTTTGGTAGGAGTGACATTCAGTACTTC
CDR3aa: CASSFGRSDIQYF

j_gene: TRBJ2-5
d_gene: TRBD2
v_gene: TRBV7-2
abundance: .
CDR3nt: TGTGCCAGCAGCTTAGTGACTAGCGGACCGCCCACCCAAGAGACCCAGTACTTC
CDR3aa: CASSLVTSGPPTQETQYF

j_gene: TRBJ1-1
d_gene: .
v_gene: TRBV2
abundance: .
CDR3nt: TGTGCCAGCAGTGACAGGGGTACTGAAGCTTTCTTT
CDR3aa: CASSDRGTEAFF

j_gene: TRBJ2-5
d_gene: TRBD1
v_gene: TRBV5-6
abundance: .
CDR3nt: TGTGCCAGCAGCTTGGTTACAGGGGGACAAGAGACCCAGTACTTC
CDR3aa: CASSLVTGGQETQYF

j_gene: TRBJ1-4
d_gene: .
v_gene: TRBV30
abundance: .
CDR3nt: TGTGCCTGGAGTGTACGGCAGGAGGTGTTTTTT
CDR3aa: CAWSVRQEVFF

j_gene: TRBJ1-2
d_gene: .
v_gene: TRBV5-1
abundance: .
CDR3nt: TGCGCCAGCAGCTTGGTAGGTGGAGGGGTCGACTATGTTTACACCTTC
CDR3aa: CASSLVGGGVDYVYTF

j_gene: TRBJ1-1
d_gene: TRBD1
v_gene: TRBV10-2
abundance: .
CDR3nt: TGCGCCAGCAGTGAGTCGGGGACAGTGAACACTGAAGCTTTCTTT
CDR3aa: CASSESGTVNTEAFF

j_gene: TRBJ1-2
d_gene: .
v_gene: TRBV27
abundance: .
CDR3nt: TGTGCCAGCAGTCCCGGATCGACCGGAGGGGGCTACACCTTC
CDR3aa: CASSPGSTGGGYTF

j_gene: TRBJ2-7
d_gene: .
v_gene: TRBV2
abundance: .
CDR3nt: TGTGCCAGCAGTGACATCACCTACGAGCAGTACTTC
CDR3aa: CASSDITYEQYF

j_gene: TRBJ1-2
d_gene: .
v_gene: TRBV15
abundance: .
CDR3nt: TGTGCCACCAGCAGAGATTTAACAGGGACCTATGGCTACACCTTC
CDR3aa: CATSRDLTGTYGYTF

j_gene: TRBJ2-2
d_gene: .
v_gene: TRBV7-7
abundance: .
CDR3nt: TGTGCCAGCAGCTTAGAAGTGGGAACCGGGGAGCTGTTTTTT
CDR3aa: CASSLEVGTGELFF

j_gene: TRBJ2-4
d_gene: .
v_gene: TRBV7-8
abundance: .
CDR3nt: TGTGCCAGCAGCTTAGATCGGCAGGTCGGAAACATTCAGTACTTC
CDR3aa: CASSLDRQVGNIQYF

j_gene: TRBJ2-7
d_gene: .
v_gene: TRBV6-5
abundance: .
CDR3nt: TGTGCCAGCAGTTACGGACCGTTGCCCTACGAGCAGTACTTC
CDR3aa: CASSYGPLPYEQYF

j_gene: TRBJ1-2
d_gene: .
v_gene: TRBV12-5
abundance: .
CDR3nt: TGTGCTAGTGGCTACGTAAATTATGGCTACACCTTC
CDR3aa: CASGYVNYGYTF

j_gene: TRBJ2-3
d_gene: TRBD1
v_gene: TRBV9
abundance: .
CDR3nt: TGTGCCAGTGGGAGGAACAGGGGGATCGGGGATACGCAGTATTTT
CDR3aa: CASGRNRGIGDTQYF